The source of this T cell receptor beta chain is a study of blood T cells in healthy people across ages. Overall study findings and caveats: A strong correlation was seen between TCR beta diversity and naive T cell percentage. Observed TCR beta diversity per million T cells went down as age went up. This fall followed a roughly linear course with age.

The use of a sample-barcoded 5' primer and a J-beta primer mix characterized a second PCR of roughly 7 to 11 cycles. TCRdb itself ran the 5' RACE reads through MiXCR, one entry per CDR3 protein. This sample has 730,000 or so distinct CDR3 sequences, with 40% to 45% found just once. Germline lookup yields CDR1 MGHRA and CDR2 YSYEKL. Unmatched junction bases numbered 7, after V lost 3 bases and J lost 4 bases. The CDR3 loop spans 15 amino acids. Concerning this clonotype itself: Antigen specificity is unknown.

V gene TRBV4-1 combines with J gene TRBJ2-7, with 9 bases identical to TRBD2. The source is a man older than 75 in good health. The specimen was blood. The CDR3 coding sequence is TGCGCCAGCAGCCAGCTGACTAGCGGCACTTACGAGCAGTACTTC. This codes for CASSQLTSGTYEQYF.